A selection of T cell receptor beta chains follows, all from one sample in a study of blood T cell repertoires in COVID-19. TCRdb keeps only in-frame clones here, not all; method: immunoSEQ multiplex PCR. The sample includes some 130,000 clones, 80% to 90% of them seen just once. Sequenced sample: PBMCs or T cells enriched from blood (not recorded which). The receptors were gathered from a man in his forties with acute COVID-19. The CDR3 runs from the conserved cysteine through the conserved F or W. A D gene is named only where the DNA matches it firmly. Part of the rows lack a size; the others show once, few, many or a class for expanded clones.

size,J,D,V,DNA,CDR3
-,TRBJ2-2,-,TRBV7-7,TGTGCTAGCAGCTTAGTTGCAGGCCCGAACACCGGGGAGCTGTTTTTT,CASSLVAGPNTGELFF
-,TRBJ2-1,-,TRBV29-1,TGCAGCGTTGAGTTGCGGGACTATGAGCAGTTCTTC,CSVELRDYEQFF
-,TRBJ2-3,-,TRBV30,TGTGCCTGGAGTGTGTTGGGCGTCGCAGATACGCAGTATTTT,CAWSVLGVADTQYF
-,TRBJ1-2,-,TRBV7-9,TGTGCCAGCAGCTTATCGGGGGGCGACTATGGCTACACCTTC,CASSLSGGDYGYTF
once,TRBJ1-1,TRBD1,TRBV19,TGTGCCAGTACTACCCGGGACAGGGGGCGTCGAGCTTTCTTT,CASTTRDRGRRAFF
-,TRBJ2-2,TRBD2,TRBV5-1,TGCGCCAGCAGCTTGGGGCTAGCGGGGAGCACGGTGGAGCTGTTTTTT,CASSLGLAGSTVELFF
-,TRBJ2-1,-,TRBV7-3,TGTGCCAGCAGCTCACTAGGTTACAATGAGCAGTTCTTC,CASSSLGYNEQFF
once,TRBJ1-4,-,TRBV2,TGTGCCATCTCGGAAGGGGATGAAAAACTGTTTTTT,CAISEGDEKLFF
-,TRBJ2-1,TRBD1,TRBV7-9,TGTGCCAGCATCCCGGGACAGGGTGACAATGAGCAGTTCTTC,CASIPGQGDNEQFF
-,TRBJ1-4,TRBD1,TRBV9,TGTGCCAGCAGCGCTCCAGGGACAGGGGGCGCAACCGAAAAACTGTTTTTT,CASSAPGTGGATEKLFF
-,TRBJ1-2,TRBD1,TRBV7-2,TGTGCCAGCAGCTTAGCACAGGGGGGCTACTATGGCTACACCTTC,CASSLAQGGYYGYTF
few,TRBJ2-7,TRBD2,TRBV2,TGTGCCAGCAGTGAGCGGCGGGAGAGGCTCGAGCAGTACTTC,CASSERRERLEQYF
-,TRBJ1-4,-,TRBV6-5,TGTGCCAGCAGCGGAGTTGCAACTAATGAAAAACTGTTTTTT,CASSGVATNEKLFF
few,TRBJ2-5,-,TRBV6-5,TGTGCCAGCAGCTCGGACTCTAAAGAGACCCAGTACTTC,CASSSDSKETQYF
-,TRBJ2-7,-,TRBV11-2,TGTGCCAGCAGCCTGCAAGGGAGTAGCTGGGAGCAGTACTTC,CASSLQGSSWEQYF
-,TRBJ2-3,TRBD2,TRBV11-1,TGTGCCAGCAGCTCCGCAAGGGGACTAGCGGCAGATACGCAGTATTTT,CASSSARGLAADTQYF
-,TRBJ1-5,TRBD1,TRBV29-1,TGCAGCGTAGAGGGACAGGCGGGTCAGCCCCAGCATTTT,CSVEGQAGQPQHF
-,TRBJ1-6,-,TRBV18,TGTGCCAGCTCACCGAGCCGAAGCAATTCACCCCTCCACTTT,CASSPSRSNSPLHF
-,TRBJ2-6,-,TRBV3-1/TRBV3-2,TGTGCCAGCAGCCAAGCGCCGGGTGCTGGGGCCAACGTCCTGACTTTC,CASSQAPGAGANVLTF
-,TRBJ2-3,-,TRBV29-1,TGCAGCGTGGGGACACTACAAATCACAGATACGCAGTATTTT,CSVGTLQITDTQYF
-,TRBJ2-5,-,TRBV19,TGTGCCAGTAGTAGCGGGGTAGTCCAAGAGACCCAGTACTTC,CASSSGVVQETQYF
-,TRBJ2-5,-,TRBV7-3,TGTGCCAGCAGCTCTTTGGTGGGCGAGACCCAGTACTTC,CASSSLVGETQYF
-,TRBJ2-1,TRBD1,TRBV2,TGTGCCAGCCCCATTCTAGACAGGGGGAACAATGAGCAGTTCTTC,CASPILDRGNNEQFF
few,TRBJ1-6,TRBD1,TRBV3-1/TRBV3-2,TGTGCCAGCAGCCAAGATACAGGGGGAGAGTCACCCCTCCACTTT,CASSQDTGGESPLHF
-,TRBJ1-1,-,TRBV19,TGTGCAGCTCTCGGGGTCACTGAAGCTTTCTTT,CAALGVTEAFF
-,TRBJ1-6,TRBD1,TRBV6-1,TGTGCCAGCAGTGAACAGGCAGGGGGCAATTCACCCCTCCACTTT,CASSEQAGGNSPLHF
-,TRBJ1-6,-,TRBV30,TGTGCCTGGATGGATAGGGGAGGTGGGTCACCCCTCCACTTT,CAWMDRGGGSPLHF
-,TRBJ1-1,-,TRBV30,TGTGCCTGGAGCCGGGTTTTAAACACTGAAGCTTTCTTT,CAWSRVLNTEAFF
-,TRBJ2-5,-,TRBV7-9,TGTGCCAGCAGCCCCCGGGTCTCCGTCACGGAGACCCAGTACTTC,CASSPRVSVTETQYF